The rows below give T cell receptor beta chains drawn from one sample of a study of beta chain features in type 1 diabetes. Sequencing was performed with immunoSEQ multiplex PCR; in TCRdb, only in-frame clones are kept and a portion is missing. The profile shows about 400,000 clones, roughly 12% of them singletons. Input material: naive CD4+ T cells from blood. Receptors originate from a woman aged 18-29 years with type 1 diabetes. CDR3s include the opening cysteine and the closing phenylalanine or tryptophan. A D gene is named only where the DNA matches it firmly. Clone size is not always given. Where it is, it says once, few, many or a class for expanded clones.

TRBJ2-7 - TRBV5-1 - TGCGCCAGCAGCTTGGGGTCTACCACCCCGGGGGAGCAGTACTTC CASSLGSTTPGEQYF
TRBJ2-7 few TRBV13 TRBD2 TGTGCCAGCAGCCCGGCGGGGGGAAGGTACGAGCAGTACTTC CASSPAGGRYEQYF
TRBJ2-1 few TRBV20-1 - TGCAGTGCTCAACCTAGCTATGAGCAGTTCTTC CSAQPSYEQFF
TRBJ1-1 - TRBV29-1 - TGCAGCTTCACCTCGGGGGGCGCAAACACTGAAGCTTTCTTT CSFTSGGANTEAFF
TRBJ1-4 few TRBV28 TRBD1 TGTGCCAGCGGGACAGATGAAAAACTGTTTTTT CASGTDEKLFF
TRBJ2-3 - TRBV9 TRBD2 TGTGCCAGCAGCGAGGGGACTAGCGGGAGAATAAGAGATACGCAGTATTTT CASSEGTSGRIRDTQYF
TRBJ2-5 - TRBV10-3 - TGTGCCATCAGTAGACAGGATATGGAGACCCAGTACTTC CAISRQDMETQYF
TRBJ1-5 - TRBV2 - TGTGCCAGCAGTGGGACAATTAGCAATCAGCCCCAGCATTTT CASSGTISNQPQHF
TRBJ2-1 - TRBV18 TRBD1 TGTGCCAGCTCCCCGGGACAGCTCTCCTACAATGAGCAGTTCTTC CASSPGQLSYNEQFF
TRBJ2-2 few TRBV4-2 TRBD2 TGTGCCAGCAGCCAAGATGGGGCTAGCGGAGGTACCACCGGGGAGCTGTTTTTT CASSQDGASGGTTGELFF
TRBJ2-3 few TRBV6-6 TRBD1 TGTGCCAGCAGTCGCCCCCGGGACAGGACAGATACGCAGTATTTT CASSRPRDRTDTQYF
TRBJ2-3 - TRBV7-2 TRBD1 TGTGCCAGCAGCGCGGGGACAGGGGGAGGGACAGATACGCAGTATTTT CASSAGTGGGTDTQYF
TRBJ1-5 few TRBV11-2 - TGTGCCAGCAGCTTAGGACCACCCACAGGGCGCCAGCCCCAGCATTTT CASSLGPPTGRQPQHF
TRBJ2-7 few TRBV10-3 - TGTGCCATCAGTGAGTCGATGAGCAAATACGAGCAGTACTTC CAISESMSKYEQYF
TRBJ2-7 few TRBV4-2 - TGTGCCAGCAGCCAAGATCGGTTTAGCGGCTCCTACGAGCAGTACTTC CASSQDRFSGSYEQYF
TRBJ2-7 - TRBV28 TRBD1 TGTGCCAGCAGTTCTGGACAGGTAACAAGCTCCTACGAGCAGTACTTC CASSSGQVTSSYEQYF
TRBJ1-5 few TRBV7-6 TRBD1 TGTGCCAGCAGCTTCACAGGGGTGAATCAGCCCCAGCATTTT CASSFTGVNQPQHF
TRBJ2-7 - TRBV19 - TGTGCCAGTAGTATATCGGGATACGAGCAGTACTTC CASSISGYEQYF
TRBJ2-5 - TRBV14 - TGTGCCAGCAGCCAAGAGGGACAAGAAGAGACCCAGTACTTC CASSQEGQEETQYF
TRBJ2-3 few TRBV7-9 - TGTGCCAGCAGCCGTGGTCTAGGCCCCCCTAGCACAGATACGCAGTATTTT CASSRGLGPPSTDTQYF